The clone carrying this T cell receptor (beta chain) was detected only a few times. Its specificity is not known. CDR3 length equals 15 residues. Germline CDR1 MNHNS, CDR2 SASEGT. V trimming: 6 bases; J trimming: 8 bases; junction bases outside the gene matches: 5. The data derive from a study of beta chain features in type 1 diabetes. Study-level information: Examination spanned around 110,000,000 sorted cells from all samples. Regarding the study as a whole: A moderate, significant TCRB CDR3 shortening appeared in type 1 diabetes across four CD4+ subsets. Whether TCRB rearrangement is influenced by HLA type went unresolved here.

Sorting of CD4+ naive, central memory, regulatory and stem cell-like memory cells was performed via CD45RO/CCR7/CD25/CD127/CD95/CD27. The study reverse transcribed the entire isolated RNA, so it sequenced expressed TCRB transcripts. Assay: immunoSEQ multiplex PCR; the TCRdb copy retains only in-frame clones and omits some. This sample carries 240,000 or so clones, approximately 13% of them seen once, and the ten largest clones take about 0.019%. This clonotype was sampled from a man aged 25-40 years with type 1 diabetes. This sequence joins TRBV6-1 and TRBJ2-2; 14 bases line up with TRBD2. The sequenced sample was naive CD4+ T cells from blood. The CDR3 sequence: CASRGTSGSYGELFF. The DNA for the CDR3 is TGTGCCAGCAGGGGGACTAGCGGGAGTTATGGGGAGCTGTTTTTT.